Sequencing of this T cell receptor beta chain was carried out in a study of a mutant IDH1 vaccine in newly diagnosed glioma. A word on this clone: Its antigen remains unidentified. Other nucleotide sequences in the sample specify the same CDR3.

This table comes from immunoSEQ multiplex PCR, and its TCRdb copy is limited to in-frame clones, with some not included. The sample records around 23,000 clones, 77% being singletons. The CDR3 contains 15 residues. Germline CDR1 and CDR2: SGHAT and FQNNGV. Losses at the gene ends were 2 bases for V and 5 bases for J; bases not matched to a gene: 8. Time point reported: week 5, during vaccination. A single vaccine dose contained 300 ug of mutant IDH1 20-mer peptide, and topical imiquimod was used with it. The genes are TRBV11-2 and TRBJ2-5; 7 bases are shared with TRBD2. The source material was PBMCs, sampled from a glioma patient whose treatment included an IDH1 peptide vaccine. The TCR was taken from a middle-aged man with glioma. The chain's CDR3 is CASSLISGGGETQYF. DNA for the CDR3: TGTGCCAGCAGCTTAATCTCCGGGGGAGGGGAGACCCAGTACTTC.